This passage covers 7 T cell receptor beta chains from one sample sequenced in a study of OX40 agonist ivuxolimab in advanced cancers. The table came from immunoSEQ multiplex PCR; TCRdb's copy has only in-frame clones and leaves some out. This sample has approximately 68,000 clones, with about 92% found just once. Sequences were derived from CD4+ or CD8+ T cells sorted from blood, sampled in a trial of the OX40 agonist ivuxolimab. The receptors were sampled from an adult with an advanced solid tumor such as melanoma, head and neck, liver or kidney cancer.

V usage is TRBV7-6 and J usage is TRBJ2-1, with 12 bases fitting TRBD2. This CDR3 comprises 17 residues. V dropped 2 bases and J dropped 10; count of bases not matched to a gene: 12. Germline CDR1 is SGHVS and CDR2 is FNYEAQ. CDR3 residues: CASSLSPSGGALDEQFF. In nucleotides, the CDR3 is TGTGCCAGCAGCTTATCCCCTAGCGGGGGGGCTCTAGACGAGCAGTTCTTC.

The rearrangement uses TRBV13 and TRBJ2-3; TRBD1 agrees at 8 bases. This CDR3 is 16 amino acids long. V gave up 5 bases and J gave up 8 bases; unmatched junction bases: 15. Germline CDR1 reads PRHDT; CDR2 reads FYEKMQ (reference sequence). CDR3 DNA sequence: TGTGCCAGCAGCGGACCGGGACAGGTTGGTTGGGTTACGCAGTATTTT. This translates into CASSGPGQVGWVTQYF. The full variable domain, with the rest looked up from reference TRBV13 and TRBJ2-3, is AAGVIQSPRHLIKEKRETATLKCYPIPRHDTVYWYQQGPGQDPQFLISFYEKMQSDKGSIPDRFSAQQFSDYHSELNMSSLELGDSALYFCASSGPGQVGWVTQYFGPGTRLTVL.

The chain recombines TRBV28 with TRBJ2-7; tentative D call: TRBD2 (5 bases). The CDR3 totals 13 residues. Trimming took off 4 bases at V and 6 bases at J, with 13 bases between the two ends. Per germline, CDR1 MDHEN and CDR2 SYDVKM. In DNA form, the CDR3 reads TGTGCCAGCAGTTACTCCCCCGGAGGCGAGCAGTACTTC. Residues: CASSYSPGGEQYF.

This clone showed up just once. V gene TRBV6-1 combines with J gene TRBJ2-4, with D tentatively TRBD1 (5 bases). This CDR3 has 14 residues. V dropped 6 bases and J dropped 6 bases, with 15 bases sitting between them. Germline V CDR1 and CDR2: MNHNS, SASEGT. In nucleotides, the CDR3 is TGTGCCAGCAGATTCATTAGCCAGGGAAACATTCAGTACTTC. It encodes CASRFISQGNIQYF.

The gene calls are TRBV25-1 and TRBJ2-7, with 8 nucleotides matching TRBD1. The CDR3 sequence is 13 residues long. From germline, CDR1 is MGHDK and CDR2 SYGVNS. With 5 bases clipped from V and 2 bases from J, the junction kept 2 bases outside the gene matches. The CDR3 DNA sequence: TGTGCCAGCAGTCCGACAGGGGCCTACGAGCAGTACTTC. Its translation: CASSPTGAYEQYF.

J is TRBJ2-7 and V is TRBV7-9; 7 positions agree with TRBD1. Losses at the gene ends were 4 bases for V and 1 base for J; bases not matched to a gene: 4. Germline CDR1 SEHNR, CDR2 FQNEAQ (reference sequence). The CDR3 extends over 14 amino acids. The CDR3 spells CASSSGTASYEQYF. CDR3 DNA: TGTGCCAGCAGCTCCGGGACAGCTTCCTACGAGCAGTACTTC.

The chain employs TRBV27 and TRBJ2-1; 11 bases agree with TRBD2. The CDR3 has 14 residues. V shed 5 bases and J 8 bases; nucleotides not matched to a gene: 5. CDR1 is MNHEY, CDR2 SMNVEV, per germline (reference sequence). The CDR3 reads CASSIAGGPYEQFF. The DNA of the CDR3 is TGTGCCAGCAGTATAGCGGGGGGGCCGTATGAGCAGTTCTTC.